Below, 24 T cell receptor beta chains from the same sample are listed, as sequenced in a study of blood T cell repertoires in COVID-19. The data were produced by immunoSEQ multiplex PCR, yet TCRdb's version contains in-frame clones alone and is incomplete. The profile shows 140,000 or so clones, approximately 85% of them singletons. Sequencing was done on a sample of peripheral blood. All receptors derive from a man in his forties or fifties with acute or convalescent COVID-19.

This rearrangement joins TRBV3-1 (or the pseudogene TRBV3-2) to TRBJ1-3; D might be TRBD1 (6 bases). The V end was cut by 0 bases, the J end by 1 base, with 10 bases between. This CDR3 is 16 amino acids long. From germline, CDR1 is LGHDT and CDR2 YNNKEL (reference sequence). This CDR3 reads CASSQDRGYSGNTIYF. The DNA for the CDR3 is TGTGCCAGCAGCCAAGACAGGGGATATTCTGGAAACACCATATATTTT.

The rearrangement uses TRBV2 and TRBJ1-1; D gene ambiguous. The CDR3 sequence is 14 residues long. Per germline, CDR1 SNHLY and CDR2 FYNNEI. The germline V and J ends were trimmed by 1 base and 4 bases, with 10 bases remaining between them. CDR3 nucleotide sequence: TGTGCCAGCAGTGAAGAACCCCGGGTCACTGAAGCTTTCTTT. Translated, it gives CASSEEPRVTEAFF.

The chain has TRBV19 and TRBJ2-7; TRBD1 matches at 8 bases. With V trimmed by 3 bases and J by 0 bases, 1 base remained unmatched. This CDR3 is built from 14 residues. Germline V gene lookup returns CDR1 LNHDA and CDR2 SQIVND (reference sequence). The CDR3 DNA reads TGTGCCAGTAGTATGGGGACAGGCTCCTACGAGCAGTACTTC. As protein: CASSMGTGSYEQYF.

The chain carries TRBV6-2 or TRBV6-3 and TRBJ2-3; D is ambiguous. The CDR3 sequence is 14 residues long. The germline V gene encodes CDR1 MNHEY and CDR2 SVGEGT. The V end lost 2 bases, the J end lost 6 bases, and 12 bases lay between the germline ends. This chain's CDR3 is CASSYEDFMDTQYF. CDR3 nucleotides: TGTGCCAGCAGTTACGAGGATTTCATGGATACGCAGTATTTT.

The chain recombines TRBV5-1 with TRBJ1-1; TRBD1 might be the D (6 bases). There are 17 residues in the CDR3. Germline lookup yields CDR1 SGHRS and CDR2 YFSETQ. V lost 0 bases and J 4 bases, leaving 19 bases between the germline ends. The CDR3 coding sequence is TGCGCCAGCAGCTTGGGGGCCGGGACACACGCTCTCACTGAAGCTTTCTTT. This sequence encodes CASSLGAGTHALTEAFF.

The V call is TRBV9, the J call TRBJ2-7; D ambiguous. V was trimmed by 2 bases and J by 0 bases, leaving 9 bases between them. The germline CDR1 and CDR2 sequences are SGDLS and YYNGEE. The CDR3 covers 14 residues. CDR3 loop: CASSVFDSSYEQYF. CDR3 DNA: TGTGCCAGCAGCGTTTTTGATAGCTCCTACGAGCAGTACTTC.

The genes are TRBV7-6 and TRBJ2-1, with TRBD2 as a possible D gene (6 bases). This CDR3 spans 17 amino acids. The V gene lost 5 bases and the J gene lost 1 base, with 18 bases spanning the gap. In germline, CDR1 is SGHVS, CDR2 FNYEAQ. The CDR3 loop is CASSDRDGSLSYNEQFF. The CDR3 bases are TGTGCCAGCAGCGATCGAGACGGGAGTCTATCCTACAATGAGCAGTTCTTC.

The chain employs TRBV4-1 and TRBJ1-2, with D possibly matching TRBD1 (5 bases). CDR1 is MGHRA, CDR2 YSYEKL, per germline. The germline V and J ends were trimmed by 4 bases and 4 bases, with 25 bases remaining between them. There are 18 residues in the CDR3. The CDR3: CASSLNLVDMDTLYGYTF. CDR3 in DNA: TGCGCCAGCAGCCTAAACCTAGTTGATATGGACACCCTCTATGGCTACACCTTC.

The chain couples TRBV12-3 or TRBV12-4 to TRBJ2-3; D call uncertain. This CDR3 contains 13 residues. The V end was cut by 7 bases, the J end by 2 bases, with 10 bases between. The CDR3 DNA follows: TGTGCCAGCACCCCCTACGCCACAGATACGCAGTATTTT. Translation gives CASTPYATDTQYF.

The chain uses TRBV24-1 and TRBJ2-3; 12 bases are a match to TRBD2. V shed 10 bases, J shed 7 bases, and the junction held 5 bases outside the gene matches. This CDR3 has 13 residues. Germline-derived CDR1 and CDR2 are KGHDR and SFDVKD. CDR3 sequence: CATSLAGGHTQYF. As DNA, the CDR3 is TGTGCCACGAGTCTAGCGGGGGGGCATACGCAGTATTTT.

J is TRBJ1-6 and V is TRBV28, with D tentatively TRBD1 (6 bases). The V end lost 5 bases, the J end lost 7 bases, and 15 bases lay between the germline ends. This CDR3 contains 15 residues. The V gene's germline CDR1 is MDHEN and CDR2 SYDVKM. CDR3 DNA: TGTGCCAGCAGTGGCGCTGCAGGGGCCAATTCACCCCTCCACTTT. As protein: CASSGAAGANSPLHF.

The sample holds a few counts of this clone. The V call is TRBV5-4, the J call TRBJ1-2; 7 bases line up with TRBD1. The V segment lost 4 bases and the J segment 3 bases; nucleotides outside the gene matches: 9. This CDR3 region has 15 residues. CDR1 is SGHNT, CDR2 YYREEE, per germline (reference sequence). In nucleotides, the CDR3 is TGTGCCAGCAGCCCCCCAACGCAGGGGGACTATGGCTACACCTTC. It encodes CASSPPTQGDYGYTF.

The chain is built from TRBV6-5 and TRBJ2-3; TRBD2 matches 10 bases. This CDR3 is built from 15 residues. The germline gives CDR1 MNHEY, CDR2 SVGAGI. Trimming cost V 7 bases and J 2 bases; bases outside gene matches: 6. CDR3 region: CASNGLADHTDTQYF. The CDR3 DNA follows: TGTGCCAGCAATGGACTAGCGGATCACACAGATACGCAGTATTTT.

This clone was counted only a few times. The chain carries TRBV7-6 and TRBJ1-3; TRBD1 agrees at 9 bases. The CDR3 has 13 residues. Germline lookup yields CDR1 SGHVS and CDR2 FNYEAQ. V was pared by 5 bases and J by 4 bases, with 0 bases of the junction left unmatched. The DNA of the CDR3 is TGTGCCAGCAGCGGGACAGGGGGAAACACCATATATTTT. Amino acid sequence: CASSGTGGNTIYF. The full variable domain, completed using reference TRBV7-6 and TRBJ1-3, is GAGVSQSPRYKVTKRGQDVALRCDPISGHVSLYWYRQALGQGPEFLTYFNYEAQQDKSGLPNDRFSAERPEGSISTLTIQRTEQRDSAMYRCASSGTGGNTIYFGEGSWLTVV.

A single count supports this clone. V and J are TRBV27 and TRBJ2-7, with 7 nucleotides matching TRBD1. In germline, CDR1 is MNHEY, CDR2 SMNVEV (reference sequence). The trim removed 5 bases at V and 3 bases at J, leaving 1 base unmatched. The CDR3 runs to 12 residues. The CDR3 bases are TGTGCCAGCAGTAGGACAGGCTACGAGCAGTACTTC. This translates into CASSRTGYEQYF.

The CDR3 reads CASSPGGQETQYF. Here the CDR3 DNA reads TGTGCCAGCAGCCCGGGGGGGCAGGAGACCCAGTACTTC. J is TRBJ2-5 and V is TRBV4-2, with 8 bases that match TRBD2. V shed 4 bases and J 5 bases; nucleotides not matched to a gene: 3. The CDR3 contains 13 residues. Germline V gene sequence: CDR1 LGHNA, CDR2 YNFKEQ.

The chain uses TRBV11-2 and TRBJ2-7, with 12 bases lining up with TRBD1. V lost 3 bases, J lost 4 bases, and 4 bases stayed unmatched. Germline CDR1 and CDR2: SGHAT and FQNNGV. The CDR3 length is 15 residues. The CDR3 region is CASSFGTGGGYEQYF. The CDR3 region has the DNA TGTGCCAGCAGCTTCGGGACAGGGGGCGGATACGAGCAGTACTTC.

The chain couples TRBV12-5 to TRBJ2-3; a possible D gene is TRBD1 (6 bases). CDR1 and CDR2 from the germline V gene are LGHNT and FRNRAP. The V and J ends lost 3 bases and 1 base respectively, with 8 bases between them. The CDR3 is 14 amino acids. In DNA, the CDR3 is TGTGCTAGTGGTTTAAGGACAGGCACAGATACGCAGTATTTT. Its translation is CASGLRTGTDTQYF.

The gene calls are TRBV25-1 and TRBJ1-1; D gene unclear. Germline V gene data show CDR1 as MGHDK and CDR2 as SYGVNS. The V gene lost 5 bases and the J gene lost 0 bases, with 7 bases spanning the gap. CDR3 length equals 13 residues. As DNA, the CDR3 is TGTGCCAGCAGTCGAAGCATGAACACTGAAGCTTTCTTT. It translates to CASSRSMNTEAFF.

The V and J genes are TRBV12-3 or TRBV12-4 and TRBJ1-1; D might be TRBD1 (5 bases). The V end was cut by 6 bases, the J end by 1 base, with 9 bases between. This CDR3 region has 13 residues. As DNA, the CDR3 is TGTGCCAGCAGGAGGACAACGAACACTGAAGCTTTCTTT. Its translation is CASRRTTNTEAFF.

V gene TRBV29-1 combines with J gene TRBJ1-3; D might be TRBD1 (5 bases). Germline V gene sequence: CDR1 SQVTM, CDR2 ANQGSEA. The CDR3 extends over 16 amino acids. Trimming cost V 2 bases and J 3 bases, with 17 bases left between them. DNA of the CDR3: TGCAGCGTTGAATCCCGGGACTTAAAGGTTGGAAACACCATATATTTT. It is translated as CSVESRDLKVGNTIYF. The variable domain in full, completed from reference TRBV29-1 and TRBJ1-3, reads SAVISQKPSRDICQRGTSLTIQCQVDSQVTMMFWYRQQPGQSLTLIATANQGSEATYESGFVIDKFPISRPNLTFSTLTVSNMSPEDSSIYLCSVESRDLKVGNTIYFGEGSWLTVV.

This clone was picked up a small number of times. The chain recombines TRBV5-1 with TRBJ1-5; tentative D call: TRBD1 (6 bases). V was shortened by 4 bases and J by 3 bases, with 14 bases between the two germline ends. Germline lookup yields CDR1 SGHRS and CDR2 YFSETQ. The CDR3 has 15 amino acids. The CDR3 spells CASSPTGPPNQPQHF. For the CDR3, the DNA is TGCGCCAGCAGCCCGACAGGCCCCCCCAATCAGCCCCAGCATTTT. Supplemented by reference TRBV5-1 and TRBJ1-5, the full variable domain reads KAGVTQTPRYLIKTRGQQVTLSCSPISGHRSVSWYQQTPGQGLQFLFEYFSETQRNKGNFPGRFSGRQFSNSRSEMNVSTLELGDSALYLCASSPTGPPNQPQHFGDGTRLSIL.

The chain combines TRBV19 with TRBJ2-7; unclear D gene. The CDR3 sequence is 17 residues long. The V end was cut by 2 bases, the J end by 4 bases, with 21 bases between. CDR1 and CDR2 from the germline V gene are LNHDA and SQIVND (reference sequence). CDR3 bases: TGTGCCAGTAGTATAACTTTACAGTCGCACCACATTTACGAGCAGTACTTC. This codes for CASSITLQSHHIYEQYF.

The chain has TRBV7-5 and TRBJ2-5; the tabulated D call, TRBD2, remains unverified against the DNA. TRBV7-5 is described as a pseudogene. This CDR3 comprises 13 residues. Here the CDR3 reads CARSLGGVGTQYF. CDR3 DNA: TGTGCCAGAAGCTTAGGGGGGGTCGGGACCCAGTACTTC.